The 15 T cell receptor beta chains reported below all come from one sample, sequenced in a study of regulatory T cells in long-lasting Graves disease. Time point noted: newly diagnosed GD, antithyroid drugs for less than 3 months. Extracted PBMC RNA gave rise to the TCR library. Sequencing libraries for TCR beta were prepared with iRepertoire HTBI primers and Arm-PCR of CDR3 regions. TCRdb re-analysed the multiplex PCR reads in MiXCR, keeping a single row per CDR3 protein. The sample shows fewer than 450,000 distinct CDR3 sequences, about 15% of them seen only once. The sample was also reused in another study, on T cells in Graves' hyperthyroidism and ophthalmopathy.

The specimen was peripheral blood mononuclear cells (PBMCs), collected at new diagnosis, from a patient treated with antithyroid drugs. These receptors all come from a woman in her thirties or forties with Graves disease.

This clonotype was counted many times. The V call is TRBV24-1, the J call TRBJ2-7; 7 bases line up with TRBD1. This CDR3 has 15 residues. Trimming took 3 bases from V and 1 from J; bases not matched to a gene: 5. Germline CDR1 reads KGHDR; CDR2 reads SFDVKD. The CDR3 DNA reads as TGTGCCACCAGTGATGGCCAGGGACAGTCCTACGAGCAGTACTTC. Translation gives CATSDGQGQSYEQYF.

Only a few counts were recorded for this clonotype. The rearrangement joins TRBV6-1 to TRBJ2-1; 12 positions match TRBD2. The junction had 7 bases not matched to a gene; V was cut back by 8 bases and J by 5 bases. The germline V gene encodes CDR1 MNHNS and CDR2 SASEGT. The CDR3 runs to 15 residues. The CDR3 sequence is CASLYLAGGDNEQFF. The DNA of the CDR3 is TGTGCCAGCTTATATCTAGCGGGGGGGGACAATGAGCAGTTCTTC.

This clonotype was recorded many times. The chain links TRBV2 to TRBJ2-5; no definite D call. The CDR3 loop spans 16 amino acids. CDR1 SNHLY and CDR2 FYNNEI come from the germline V gene. Trimming removed 0 bases from V and 3 bases from J, with 14 bases in between. CDR3 region: CASSEALRLFEETQYF. In DNA, the CDR3 is TGTGCCAGCAGTGAAGCGCTTCGGTTGTTCGAAGAGACCCAGTACTTC.

This clonotype was counted many times. The rearrangement uses TRBV10-2 and TRBJ1-1, with a weak D call TRBD1 (6 bases). The V end lost 0 bases, the J end lost 4 bases, and 12 bases lay between the germline ends. The CDR3 sequence is 15 residues long. Germline-derived CDR1 and CDR2 are WSHSY and SAAADI. The CDR3 here is CASSESRGRSTEAFF. CDR3 bases: TGCGCCAGCAGTGAGTCTCGGGGGCGTAGCACTGAAGCTTTCTTT.

This clonotype was recorded at least ten times. The CDR3 is CASSRGLAGATRHPTGELFF. The CDR3 DNA is TGTGCCAGCAGTCGGGGACTAGCGGGAGCCACAAGACATCCCACCGGGGAGCTGTTTTTT. The J gene is TRBJ2-2, the V gene TRBV6-1; the match to TRBD2 covers 14 bases. V was clipped by 5 bases and J by 4 bases; unmatched bases: 15. CDR3 length: 20 residues. Germline-derived CDR1 and CDR2 are MNHNS and SASEGT.

At least ten counts were recorded for this clonotype. J is TRBJ1-1 and V is TRBV20-1, with D hard to call. Per germline, CDR1 DFQATT and CDR2 SNEGSKA (reference sequence). The length of the CDR3 is 12 residues. V shed 2 bases and J shed 8 bases, with 12 bases lying between them. The CDR3 region has the DNA TGCAGTGCTAGACTCGGAGGGCCCGAAGCTTTCTTT. It encodes CSARLGGPEAFF.

This clonotype has at least ten counts. V and J are TRBV12-3 or TRBV12-4 and TRBJ1-1; D not resolved. The CDR3 runs 17 residues. V lost 7 bases to trimming and J lost 2 bases, with 23 bases between them. This chain's CDR3 is CASTRWGVWGDNTEAFF. CDR3 coding DNA: TGTGCCAGCACCAGGTGGGGAGTATGGGGAGATAACACTGAAGCTTTCTTT.

This clonotype has at least ten counts. This chain connects TRBV5-4 to TRBJ2-5; 9 bases are a match to TRBD1. The J segment lost 3 bases and the V segment lost 1 base, leaving 7 bases of the junction unmatched. This CDR3 contains 16 residues. CDR1 and CDR2 (germline): SGHNT, YYREEE (reference sequence). Here the CDR3 DNA reads TGTGCCAGCAGCTTGAAAGGACAGGGGCGAAAAGAGACCCAGTACTTC. The encoded protein is CASSLKGQGRKETQYF. The whole variable domain, remainder taken from reference TRBV5-4 and TRBJ2-5, is ETGVTQSPTHLIKTRGQQVTLRCSSQSGHNTVSWYQQALGQGPQFIFQYYREEENGRGNFPPRFSGLQFPNYSSELNVNALELDDSALYLCASSLKGQGRKETQYFGPGTRLLVL.

A note on this clonotype: A single base is all that separates this from a far larger clone, so a read error is likely. The chain carries TRBV28 and TRBJ2-7; D gene uncertain. V was cut by 5 bases and J by 0 bases, with 14 bases left in between. The CDR3 has 15 amino acids. Germline loops: CDR1 MDHEN, CDR2 SYDVKM. The CDR3: CASSDLGRNSYEQYF. The CDR3 nucleotides read TGTGCCAGCAGTGATTTGGGCCGGAACTCCTACGAGCAGTACTTC.

This clonotype was observed many times. The chain uses TRBV6-1 and TRBJ2-7; 9 nucleotides match TRBD1. The V segment lost 4 bases and the J segment 5 bases; nucleotides outside the gene matches: 9. The CDR3 runs to 15 residues. Per the germline V gene, CDR1 is MNHNS and CDR2 is SASEGT. The CDR3 loop reads CASSASGTGPHEQYF. For the CDR3, the DNA is TGTGCCAGCAGTGCCTCCGGGACAGGGCCCCACGAGCAGTACTTC.

This clonotype was found many times. CDR3 bases: TGCAGTGCTGGACAGGGGAGGGAAAAACTGTTTTTT. It codes for CSAGQGREKLFF. This chain uses TRBV20-1 with TRBJ1-4, with 9 bases that match TRBD1. CDR3 size: 12 residues. The V gene's germline CDR1 is DFQATT and CDR2 SNEGSKA (reference sequence). V shed 5 bases, J shed 8 bases, and the junction held 3 bases outside the gene matches.

This clonotype has at least ten counts. The chain combines TRBV28 with TRBJ2-7; D gene ambiguous. V was cut by 6 bases and J by 3 bases, with 21 bases left in between. This CDR3 has 16 residues. CDR1 is MDHEN and CDR2 is SYDVKM in the germline V gene. This chain's CDR3 is CASSPAVGVVHYEQYF. CDR3 in DNA: TGTGCCAGCAGCCCTGCCGTTGGGGTGGTTCACTACGAGCAGTACTTC.

Regarding this clonotype: Possible read error: a much larger clone is one base away. The chain is built from TRBV13 and TRBJ2-3; maybe TRBD2 (5 bases). The CDR3 runs 14 residues. CDR1 PRHDT and CDR2 FYEKMQ come from the germline V gene (reference sequence). Trimming left V 11 bases short and J 0 bases short, with 15 bases between. CDR3 region: CAGRSGASTDTQYF. CDR3 nucleotides: TGTGCCGGCCGCAGCGGAGCGAGCACAGATACGCAGTATTTT. The entire variable domain, with the rest obtained from reference TRBV13 and TRBJ2-3, is as follows: AAGVIQSPRHLIKEKRETATLKCYPIPRHDTVYWYQQGPGQDPQFLISFYEKMQSDKGSIPDRFSAQQFSDYHSELNMSSLELGDSALYFCAGRSGASTDTQYFGPGTRLTVL.

This clonotype was counted at least ten times. The chain uses TRBV28 and TRBJ1-1; 8 bases match TRBD1. There are 14 residues in the CDR3. V lost 10 bases and J lost 0; bases outside the gene matches: 7. The germline V gene encodes CDR1 MDHEN and CDR2 SYDVKM. CDR3 nucleotides: TGTGCCACCAACAGGGGGAAAATGAACACTGAAGCTTTCTTT. Translating gives CATNRGKMNTEAFF.

A note on this clonotype: Mismatch with germline at one junction end may stem from a read error. DNA of the CDR3: TGTGCCAGCAGCTTAGAGGGGGCGCCTACCGGGGGGCTGTTTTTT. Protein product: CASSLEGAPTGGLFF. The chain has TRBV5-8 and TRBJ2-2; tentative D call: TRBD1 (7 bases). Germline values: CDR1 SGHTS, CDR2 YDEGEE. The length of the CDR3 is 15 residues. The full variable domain, completed using reference TRBV5-8 and TRBJ2-2, is EAGVTQSPTHLIKTRGQQATLRCSPISGHTSVYWYQQALGLGLQFLLWYDEGEERNRGNFPPRFSGRQFPNYSSELNVNALELEDSALYLCASSLEGAPTGGLFFGEGSRLTVL.